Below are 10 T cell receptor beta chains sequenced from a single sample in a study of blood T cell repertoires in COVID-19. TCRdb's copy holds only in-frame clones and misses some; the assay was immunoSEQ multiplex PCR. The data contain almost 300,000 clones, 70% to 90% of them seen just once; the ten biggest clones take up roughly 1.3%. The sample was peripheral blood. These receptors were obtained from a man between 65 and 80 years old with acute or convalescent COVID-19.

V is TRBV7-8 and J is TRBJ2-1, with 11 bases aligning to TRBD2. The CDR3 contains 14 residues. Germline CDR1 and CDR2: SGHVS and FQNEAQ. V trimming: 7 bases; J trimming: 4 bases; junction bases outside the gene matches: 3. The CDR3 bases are TGTGCCAGCACCGGGACTAGCGGTTACAATGAGCAGTTCTTC. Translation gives CASTGTSGYNEQFF.

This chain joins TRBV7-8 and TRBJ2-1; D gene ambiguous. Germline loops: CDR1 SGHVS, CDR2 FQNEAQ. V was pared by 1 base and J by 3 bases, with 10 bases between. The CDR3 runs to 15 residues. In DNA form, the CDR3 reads TGTGCCAGCAGCTTAGACCAGCAGCGCTACAATGAGCAGTTCTTC. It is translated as CASSLDQQRYNEQFF.

CDR3 DNA sequence: TGTGCCTGGAGTCCCCGGGACAGGGCTGGAACCGGGGAGCTGTTTTTT. This sequence encodes CAWSPRDRAGTGELFF. The chain combines TRBV30 with TRBJ2-2; 9 bases align to TRBD1. Trimming removed 2 bases from V and 5 bases from J; junction bases left unmatched: 9. CDR3 length: 16 amino acids. Germline V gene data show CDR1 as GTSNPN and CDR2 as SVGIG (reference sequence).

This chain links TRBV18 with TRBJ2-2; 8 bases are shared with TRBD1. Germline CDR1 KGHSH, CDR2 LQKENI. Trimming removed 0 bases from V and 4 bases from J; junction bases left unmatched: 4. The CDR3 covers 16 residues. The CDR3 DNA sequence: TGTGCCAGCTCACCACCCGGGACAGGACCCACCGGGGAGCTGTTTTTT. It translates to CASSPPGTGPTGELFF.

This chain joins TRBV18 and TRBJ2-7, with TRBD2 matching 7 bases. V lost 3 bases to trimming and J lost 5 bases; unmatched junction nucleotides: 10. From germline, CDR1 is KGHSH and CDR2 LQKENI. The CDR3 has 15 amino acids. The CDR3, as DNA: TGTGCCAGCTCACCCGATTGGGAGGGTCTGAACGAGCAGTACTTC. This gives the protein CASSPDWEGLNEQYF.

For the CDR3, the DNA is TGTGCCAGTACTCCTAGAGGGAGGGGGACAGATACGCAGTATTTT. Residues: CASTPRGRGTDTQYF. The chain employs TRBV19 and TRBJ2-3; possibly TRBD2 for D (7 bases). Trimming pared 7 bases from V and 3 bases from J, leaving 17 bases between. CDR1 LNHDA and CDR2 SQIVND come from the germline V gene (reference sequence). The CDR3 loop spans 15 amino acids. The whole variable domain, remainder taken from reference TRBV19 and TRBJ2-3, is DGGITQSPKYLFRKEGQNVTLSCEQNLNHDAMYWYRQDPGQGLRLIYYSQIVNDFQKGDIAEGYSVSREKKESFPLTVTSAQKNPTAFYLCASTPRGRGTDTQYFGPGTRLTVL.

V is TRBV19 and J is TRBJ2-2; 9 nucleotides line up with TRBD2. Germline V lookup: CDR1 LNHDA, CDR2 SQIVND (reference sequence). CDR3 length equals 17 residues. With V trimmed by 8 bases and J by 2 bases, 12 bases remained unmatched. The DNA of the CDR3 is TGTGCCAGTCGTAGTGGTAGCGGGAGAGGTAACACCGGGGAGCTGTTTTTT. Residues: CASRSGSGRGNTGELFF.

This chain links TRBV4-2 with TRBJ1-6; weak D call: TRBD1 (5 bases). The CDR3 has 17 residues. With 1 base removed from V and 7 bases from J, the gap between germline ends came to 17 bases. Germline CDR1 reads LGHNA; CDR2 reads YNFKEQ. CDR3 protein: CASSQVGTQGLNSPLHF. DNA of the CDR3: TGTGCCAGCAGCCAAGTCGGTACCCAGGGCTTAAATTCACCCCTCCACTTT.

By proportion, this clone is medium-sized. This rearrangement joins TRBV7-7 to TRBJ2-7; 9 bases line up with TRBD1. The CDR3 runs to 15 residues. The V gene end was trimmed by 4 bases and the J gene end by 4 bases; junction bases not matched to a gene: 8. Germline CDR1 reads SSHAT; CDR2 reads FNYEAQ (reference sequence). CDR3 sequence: CASSYRQGGLYEQYF. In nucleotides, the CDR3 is TGTGCCAGCAGCTACAGACAGGGGGGCCTTTACGAGCAGTACTTC.

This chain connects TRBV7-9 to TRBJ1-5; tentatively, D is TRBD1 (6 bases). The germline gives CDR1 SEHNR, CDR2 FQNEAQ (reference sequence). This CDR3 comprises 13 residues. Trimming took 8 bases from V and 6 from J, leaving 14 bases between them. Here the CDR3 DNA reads TGTGCCAGCCAACCAGGGGCCGGTCAGCCCCAGCATTTT. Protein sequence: CASQPGAGQPQHF.